The 26 T cell receptor beta chains below come from one sample, sequenced in a study of blood T cell repertoires in COVID-19. Measured with immunoSEQ multiplex PCR; TCRdb has only the in-frame clones, and not every one. Of roughly 250,000 clones in the sample, 86% were seen once. The specimen sequenced was peripheral blood. These receptors came from a man in his forties who had recovered from COVID-19.

The chain carries TRBV7-2 and TRBJ2-5; possibly TRBD2 for D (5 bases). CDR3 length: 15 residues. The germline V gene encodes CDR1 SGHTA and CDR2 FQGNSA. V dropped 5 bases and J dropped 0 bases, with 13 bases sitting between them. CDR3 nucleotide sequence: TGTGCCAGCAGCGCCAGCGGCAGAAACCAAGAGACCCAGTACTTC. Its translation: CASSASGRNQETQYF. The complete variable domain, with remaining parts taken from reference TRBV7-2 and TRBJ2-5, reads GAGVSQSPSNKVTEKGKDVELRCDPISGHTALYWYRQSLGQGLEFLIYFQGNSAPDKSGLPSDRFSAERTGGSVSTLTIQRTQQEDSAVYLCASSASGRNQETQYFGPGTRLLVL.

The chain carries TRBV6-2 or TRBV6-3 and TRBJ1-2; D is possibly TRBD1 (6 bases). This CDR3 region has 13 residues. The V end lost 4 bases, the J end lost 7 bases, and 13 bases lay between the germline ends. Germline CDR1 is MNHEY and CDR2 is SVGEGT. Here the CDR3 reads CASSLNRVSGYTF. CDR3 DNA sequence: TGTGCCAGCAGTTTGAACAGGGTCTCTGGCTACACCTTC.

The rearrangement uses TRBV27 and TRBJ2-3; a possible D gene is TRBD2 (5 bases). Germline V lookup: CDR1 MNHEY, CDR2 SMNVEV (reference sequence). This CDR3 comprises 14 residues. Trimming stripped 3 bases from V and 1 base from J, with 8 bases between. CDR3 bases: TGTGCCAGCAGTTTGCAAGCGGGCACAGATACGCAGTATTTT. It is translated as CASSLQAGTDTQYF.

The chain is built from TRBV30 and TRBJ2-1; 11 nucleotides line up with TRBD1. Trimming removed 5 bases from V and 5 bases from J; junction bases left unmatched: 14. The CDR3 totals 17 residues. Looked up from germline, CDR1 is GTSNPN and CDR2 is SVGIG (reference sequence). The DNA of the CDR3 is TGTGCCTGGGATTTCCTGGCACGGGACAGGGGGGACAATGAGCAGTTCTTC. Translation gives CAWDFLARDRGDNEQFF.

This chain uses TRBV27 with TRBJ1-5; a possible D gene is TRBD1 (5 bases). The length of the CDR3 is 15 residues. Trimming cost V 6 bases and J 0 bases, with 12 bases left between them. From germline, CDR1 is MNHEY and CDR2 SMNVEV (reference sequence). CDR3 nucleotides: TGTGCCAGCAGCGACGGACATTATAGCAATCAGCCCCAGCATTTT. Protein: CASSDGHYSNQPQHF.

This chain uses TRBV7-9 with TRBJ2-7, with TRBD1 matching over 9 bases. The germline V gene encodes CDR1 SEHNR and CDR2 FQNEAQ (reference sequence). The CDR3 is 14 amino acids. V lost 10 bases, J lost 2 bases, and 9 bases stayed unmatched. CDR3 DNA sequence: TGTGCCACCCAACCGGGACAGGGCCCCTACGAGCAGTACTTC. It is translated as CATQPGQGPYEQYF.

The V gene is TRBV7-9, the J gene TRBJ2-7, with 7 positions matching TRBD2. V gave up 5 bases and J gave up 4 bases; unmatched junction bases: 11. CDR1 SEHNR and CDR2 FQNEAQ come from the germline V gene (reference sequence). This CDR3 spans 15 amino acids. The CDR3 sequence: CASSHKERGRYEQYF. DNA for the CDR3: TGTGCCAGCAGCCATAAGGAGCGGGGAAGGTACGAGCAGTACTTC. Full variable domain (missing parts from reference TRBV7-9 and TRBJ2-7): DTGVSQNPRHKITKRGQNVTFRCDPISEHNRLYWYRQTLGQGPEFLTYFQNEAQLEKSRLLSDRFSAERPKGSFSTLEIQRTEQGDSAMYLCASSHKERGRYEQYFGPGTRLTVT.

This rearrangement joins TRBV5-4 to TRBJ1-1, with a weak D call TRBD1 (6 bases). Trimming pared 0 bases from V and 1 base from J, leaving 16 bases between. This CDR3 has 17 residues. Germline CDR1 SGHNT, CDR2 YYREEE (reference sequence). CDR3 DNA: TGTGCCAGCAGCTTGGGTGGCTTTCGAGGGGGGAACACTGAAGCTTTCTTT. This sequence encodes CASSLGGFRGGNTEAFF.

This chain connects TRBV2 to TRBJ2-1; D is perhaps TRBD2 (7 bases). Germline CDR1 is SNHLY and CDR2 is FYNNEI. The CDR3 extends over 15 amino acids. With 6 bases removed from V and 6 bases from J, the gap between germline ends came to 18 bases. The CDR3 region has the DNA TGTGCCAGCAGCCTGACGGGGGGCCCTTCCAATGAGCAGTTCTTC. It translates to CASSLTGGPSNEQFF.

The chain recombines TRBV19 with TRBJ2-5; 9 bases map to TRBD2. From germline, CDR1 is LNHDA and CDR2 SQIVND (reference sequence). The ends lost 3 bases at V and 5 bases at J; junction bases unmatched: 7. The CDR3 totals 15 residues. This CDR3 reads CASSIRLAGFETQYF. DNA for the CDR3: TGTGCCAGTAGTATTAGGCTAGCGGGATTCGAGACCCAGTACTTC.

The V and J genes are TRBV7-9 and TRBJ2-1; 11 bases line up with TRBD1. Germline CDR1 SEHNR, CDR2 FQNEAQ (reference sequence). The CDR3 contains 17 residues. With V trimmed by 4 bases and J by 8 bases, 13 bases remained unmatched. CDR3 protein: CASSSSPGQGGLDEQFF. The CDR3 DNA is TGTGCCAGCAGCTCATCTCCGGGACAGGGGGGTTTGGATGAGCAGTTCTTC.

The V call is TRBV13, the J call TRBJ1-2; a possible D gene is TRBD1 (6 bases). The CDR3 loop spans 14 amino acids. Per germline, CDR1 PRHDT and CDR2 FYEKMQ (reference sequence). Trimming cost V 1 base and J 4 bases, with 10 bases left between them. The CDR3 region is CASSLEGGSYGYTF. As DNA, the CDR3 is TGTGCCAGCAGCTTAGAGGGGGGGAGCTATGGCTACACCTTC.

The chain carries TRBV14 and TRBJ2-7; TRBD2 agrees at 9 bases. Germline lookup yields CDR1 SGHDN and CDR2 FVKESK. This CDR3 has 13 amino acids. V shed 4 bases and J 6 bases; nucleotides not matched to a gene: 4. CDR3 in amino acids: CASSRTSVGEQYF. Written as DNA, the CDR3 is TGTGCCAGCAGCCGGACTAGCGTCGGCGAGCAGTACTTC. Supplemented by reference TRBV14 and TRBJ2-7, the full variable domain reads EAGVTQFPSHSVIEKGQTVTLRCDPISGHDNLYWYRRVMGKEIKFLLHFVKESKQDESGMPNNRFLAERTGGTYSTLKVQPAELEDSGVYFCASSRTSVGEQYFGPGTRLTVT.

The CDR3 region has the DNA TGTGCCAGCAGCAAAAGGCAGGCGAACACCGGGGAGCTGTTTTTT. This gives the protein CASSKRQANTGELFF. The rearrangement links TRBV7-3 to TRBJ2-2; D gene ambiguous. CDR1 SGHTA and CDR2 FQGTGA come from the germline V gene. The CDR3 contains 15 residues. Trimming removed 5 bases at V and 0 bases at J, with 10 bases between.

This clone was counted a few times. The chain links TRBV6-5 to TRBJ2-7, with 8 bases matching TRBD1. Germline CDR1 MNHEY, CDR2 SVGAGI. Trimming removed 7 bases from V and 2 bases from J; junction bases left unmatched: 4. The CDR3 sequence is 13 residues long. The CDR3 nucleotides are TGTGCCAGCAAGCAGGACAGGGCCTACGAGCAGTACTTC. Translation: CASKQDRAYEQYF.

This sequence joins TRBV5-1 and TRBJ1-4; D not resolved. From germline, CDR1 is SGHRS and CDR2 YFSETQ. Trimming took 4 bases from V and 9 from J, leaving 16 bases between them. There are 14 residues in the CDR3. The CDR3 spells CASSEINPSQKLFF. The CDR3 DNA reads TGCGCCAGCAGCGAGATAAACCCGAGCCAAAAACTGTTTTTT.

The chain couples TRBV9 to TRBJ2-1; D might be TRBD1 (6 bases). V was trimmed by 4 bases and J by 4 bases, leaving 15 bases between them. In germline, CDR1 is SGDLS, CDR2 YYNGEE. CDR3 length: 15 amino acids. The CDR3, as DNA: TGTGCCAGCAGCACTCAACTAGGGGGATACAATGAGCAGTTCTTC. It specifies CASSTQLGGYNEQFF.

The sample holds one count of this clone. The germline gene is not matched at one end of the junction; a read error may be the cause. V and J are TRBV15 and TRBJ2-7; D not resolved. The length of the CDR3 is 14 residues. CDR1 and CDR2 (germline): LNHNV, YYDKDF (reference sequence). CDR3 sequence: CATSRDRRSHEQYF. The CDR3 region has the DNA TGTGCCACCAGCAGAGACAGGCGCTCCCACGAGCAGTACTTC.

This chain connects TRBV3-1 (or the pseudogene TRBV3-2) to TRBJ2-7; possible D gene TRBD1, 5 bases. V lost 0 bases to trimming and J lost 4 bases, with 7 bases between them. Germline V gene data show CDR1 as LGHDT and CDR2 as YNNKEL (reference sequence). There are 13 residues in the CDR3. The CDR3 region has the DNA TGTGCCAGCAGCCAAGATTCAGGGTACGAGCAGTACTTC. Protein: CASSQDSGYEQYF.

This chain connects TRBV24-1 to TRBJ2-1, with D tentatively TRBD2 (5 bases). CDR1 is KGHDR and CDR2 is SFDVKD in the germline V gene. Between the trimmed V and J ends, which lost 7 bases and 0 bases, there was a span of 12 bases. The CDR3 totals 15 residues. For the CDR3, the DNA is TGTGCCACCAGGGGTAGCGATTACTCCTACAATGAGCAGTTCTTC. It encodes CATRGSDYSYNEQFF.

The V call is TRBV25-1, the J call TRBJ1-2; 7 positions match TRBD1. CDR1 and CDR2 from the germline V gene are MGHDK and SYGVNS. Trimming took 2 bases from V and 4 from J; bases not matched to a gene: 4. The CDR3 extends over 14 amino acids. The CDR3 nucleotides read TGTGCCAGCAGTGAAATGACAGGGCCCTATGGCTACACCTTC. It specifies CASSEMTGPYGYTF.

The chain joins TRBV6-5 to TRBJ2-7; D may be TRBD1 (5 bases). The CDR3 sequence is 13 residues long. From germline, CDR1 is MNHEY and CDR2 SVGAGI. V lost 8 bases and J 1 base, leaving 12 bases between the germline ends. Here the CDR3 DNA reads TGTGCCAGCCTACAGGATTGGTCCTACGAGCAGTACTTC. Protein: CASLQDWSYEQYF.

This clone appeared a few times. The gene calls are TRBV5-4 and TRBJ1-3; D might be TRBD1 (6 bases). CDR1 is SGHNT, CDR2 YYREEE, per germline (reference sequence). Trimming took 1 base from V and 0 from J, leaving 11 bases between them. The CDR3 has 16 amino acids. The CDR3 DNA is TGTGCCAGCAGCTTGTATGGGGGCTTCTCTGGAAACACCATATATTTT. Amino acids: CASSLYGGFSGNTIYF.

The chain's CDR3 is CASSPNSGGAGEQYF. DNA of the CDR3: TGTGCCAGCAGCCCAAATAGCGGGGGGGCCGGCGAGCAGTACTTC. This chain joins TRBV9 and TRBJ2-7; 11 nucleotides match TRBD2. Germline CDR1 is SGDLS and CDR2 is YYNGEE. Losses at the gene ends were 4 bases for V and 6 bases for J; bases not matched to a gene: 9. This CDR3 has 15 residues.

This clone was observed a handful of times. This chain uses TRBV18 with TRBJ1-3, with D perhaps TRBD1 (5 bases). CDR3 length: 15 amino acids. Trimming removed 0 bases from V and 4 bases from J, with 10 bases in between. Germline-derived CDR1 and CDR2 are KGHSH and LQKENI. The CDR3: CASSPPRAGGNTIYF. CDR3 DNA sequence: TGTGCCAGCTCACCACCCAGGGCTGGGGGAAACACCATATATTTT.

This rearrangement joins TRBV5-4 to TRBJ1-2; the match to TRBD1 covers 8 bases. Germline V CDR1 and CDR2: SGHNT, YYREEE (reference sequence). CDR3 length equals 16 residues. The trim removed 3 bases at V and 4 bases at J, leaving 11 bases unmatched. CDR3 loop: CASSSPGSGGFYGYTF. The CDR3 bases are TGTGCCAGCAGCTCGCCCGGATCAGGGGGCTTCTATGGCTACACCTTC.